Listed below are T cell receptor beta chains from one sample, sequenced in a study of blood T cell repertoires in COVID-19. Clones were read by immunoSEQ multiplex PCR, and TCRdb kept only the in-frame ones, dropping some. The table includes 120,000 to 150,000 clones, 75% to 90% detected once. Specimen: peripheral blood. The receptors come from a human donor in a cohort sampled during active COVID-19. CDR3s include the opening cysteine and the closing phenylalanine or tryptophan. The D gene is left open where the match is weak. For some rows the clone size is stated as once, few or many, or as a class when expanded; others skip it.

v_call: TRBV5-1; j_call: TRBJ2-7; d_call: NA; clone_size: few; cdr3_nt: TGCGCCAGCAGCTTGGCGACTAACTACGAGCAGTACTTC; cdr3_aa: CASSLATNYEQYF
v_call: TRBV5-5; j_call: TRBJ2-2; d_call: TRBD2; clone_size: NA; cdr3_nt: TGTGCCAGCAGCTTTCGGGGGGGACGTTCGACTAACACCGGGGAGCTGTTTTTT; cdr3_aa: CASSFRGGRSTNTGELFF
v_call: TRBV6-6; j_call: TRBJ1-6; d_call: NA; clone_size: NA; cdr3_nt: TGTGCCAGCAGTTTCCAGGGATTGGGTTCACCCCTCCACTTT; cdr3_aa: CASSFQGLGSPLHF
v_call: TRBV5-5; j_call: TRBJ2-3; d_call: TRBD1; clone_size: NA; cdr3_nt: TGTGCCAGCAGCTTGGGACAGGGTCCAGATACGCAGTATTTT; cdr3_aa: CASSLGQGPDTQYF
v_call: TRBV13; j_call: TRBJ2-2; d_call: TRBD2; clone_size: NA; cdr3_nt: TGTGCCAGCAGCTTAGGACTAGCGACTTTGACCGGGGAGCTGTTTTTT; cdr3_aa: CASSLGLATLTGELFF
v_call: TRBV5-1; j_call: TRBJ2-3; d_call: TRBD1; clone_size: NA; cdr3_nt: TGCGCCAGCAGCTTGGGGATGACAGGGAACACAGATACGCAGTATTTT; cdr3_aa: CASSLGMTGNTDTQYF
v_call: TRBV27; j_call: TRBJ1-5; d_call: TRBD1; clone_size: NA; cdr3_nt: TGTGCCAGCAGTCCGAGACAGGGGGCAGGGAATCAGCCCCAGCATTTT; cdr3_aa: CASSPRQGAGNQPQHF
v_call: TRBV13; j_call: TRBJ1-4; d_call: NA; clone_size: NA; cdr3_nt: TGTGCCAGCAGCTTAGCCCCCACAACTAATGAAAAACTGTTTTTT; cdr3_aa: CASSLAPTTNEKLFF
v_call: TRBV6-5; j_call: TRBJ2-5; d_call: TRBD1; clone_size: NA; cdr3_nt: TGTGCCAGCAGCCTCCCGGGGACAGAAGCAGAGACCCAGTACTTC; cdr3_aa: CASSLPGTEAETQYF
v_call: TRBV2; j_call: TRBJ1-1; d_call: NA; clone_size: once; cdr3_nt: TGTGCCAGCAGTGACAGGGTCTTGAACACTGAAGCTTTCTTT; cdr3_aa: CASSDRVLNTEAFF
v_call: TRBV6-1; j_call: TRBJ2-5; d_call: TRBD2; clone_size: NA; cdr3_nt: TGTGCCAGCAGTGAGCAGGCGGGGGGGCGAGAGACCCAGTACTTC; cdr3_aa: CASSEQAGGRETQYF
v_call: TRBV4-2; j_call: TRBJ1-4; d_call: NA; clone_size: NA; cdr3_nt: TGTGCCAGCAGCCCCAGGCCCAACCCTGAAAAACTGTTTTTT; cdr3_aa: CASSPRPNPEKLFF
v_call: TRBV7-2; j_call: TRBJ2-3; d_call: TRBD2; clone_size: NA; cdr3_nt: TGTGCCAGCAGCTATGGACTAGCGGGGAGCACAGATACGCAGTATTTT; cdr3_aa: CASSYGLAGSTDTQYF
v_call: TRBV5-1; j_call: TRBJ2-2; d_call: TRBD1; clone_size: NA; cdr3_nt: TGCGCCAGCAGCCAGGACAGGGTAAACACCGGGGAGCTGTTTTTT; cdr3_aa: CASSQDRVNTGELFF
v_call: TRBV10-1; j_call: TRBJ2-3; d_call: NA; clone_size: NA; cdr3_nt: TGCGCCAGCAGGGACCAGGGGACAGATACGCAGTATTTT; cdr3_aa: CASRDQGTDTQYF
v_call: TRBV12-5; j_call: TRBJ1-2; d_call: TRBD1; clone_size: many; cdr3_nt: TGTGCTAGTGGTTTGTACCCAGGGGGTAATGGCTACACCTTC; cdr3_aa: CASGLYPGGNGYTF
v_call: TRBV5-4; j_call: TRBJ1-2; d_call: TRBD1; clone_size: NA; cdr3_nt: TGTGCCAGCAGCTTGTCACAGGGGGCCGATGGCTACACCTTC; cdr3_aa: CASSLSQGADGYTF
v_call: TRBV18; j_call: TRBJ1-2; d_call: NA; clone_size: NA; cdr3_nt: TGTGCCAGCTCCGGCCAGGGGAGAGCTTATGGCTACACCTTC; cdr3_aa: CASSGQGRAYGYTF
v_call: TRBV10-1; j_call: TRBJ2-7; d_call: TRBD1; clone_size: NA; cdr3_nt: TGCGCCAGCAGATCCCGGGACAGGGACTACGAGCAGTACTTC; cdr3_aa: CASRSRDRDYEQYF
v_call: TRBV28; j_call: TRBJ1-2; d_call: NA; clone_size: NA; cdr3_nt: TGTGCCAGCAGCCCACCCCGGGCTAACTATGGCTACACCTTC; cdr3_aa: CASSPPRANYGYTF